The clone carrying this T cell receptor beta chain turned up a few times. The source of the sample is a study of T cell repertoires in cytomegalovirus infection. About the study: Public signatures in TCR beta pointed to CMV infection and matching HLA type.

This CDR3 is 16 amino acids long. V gave up 0 bases and J gave up 2 bases; unmatched junction bases: 3. Germline V CDR1 and CDR2: MNHEY, SVGEGT. MiXCR, applied by TCRdb to the reads, yields one record per CDR3 protein. The table shows 630,000 or so distinct CDR3 sequences, with 20% to 25% occurring only once. The receptor was isolated from a human donor in good health (CMV status not recorded). Some clones in this sample may be carry-over from other donors' samples. Sequencing was done on a sample of CD8+ T cells from PBMCs. The chain recombines TRBV6-2 or TRBV6-3 with TRBJ1-5, with 8 bases aligning to TRBD1. CDR3 protein: CASSYSTTGGNQPQHF. The CDR3 nucleotides are TGTGCCAGCAGTTACTCCACGACAGGGGGCAATCAGCCCCAGCATTTT.